This TCR beta chain is from a study of blood T cell repertoires in COVID-19 (TCRdb year 2020). The study in broad terms: Samples from collaborators originated in the United States, Italy and Spain and spanned both the acute and convalescent phases of COVID-19. The samples were drawn from two sources: the first 160 participants of the ongoing ImmuneRACE study, and about 1,300 subjects contributed by 6 global collaborators. A freely available public database, intended as a resource for researchers studying the immune response to SARS-CoV-2, is where the repertoires were released. Where available, HLA class I and class II types were taken from metadata supplied by the sample provider and were not determined by assay-based typing. Deeply sampled blood TCRbeta repertoires from subjects exposed to, actively infected with, or recovered from COVID-19 were included in the dataset. Nearly every sample came with metadata listing a de-identified subject ID, COVID-19 status, age in years and sex. The material from the prospective study consisted of cDNA or gDNA derived from T cells, B-cell-depleted T cells, or PBMCs. Summary of the overall study and its limitations: How much clinical and demographic metadata was included differed by source and by participant, and the metadata was provided uncurated.

Another Seattle source contributed samples from volunteer blood donors who had recovered from COVID-19. Whole blood was collected in K2EDTA tubes by collaborating institutions according to the institutions' own protocols. For TCRbeta analysis, collaborators shipped samples in one of three forms: frozen whole blood, isolated PBMCs, or DNA extracted from either of those sample types. With regard to this clone: It lacks a known antigen. Base qualities are not provided; no much larger clone lies one nucleotide away.

For CDR1 and CDR2, the germline V gene (reference sequence) lists LGHDT and YNNKEL. There are 17 amino acids in the CDR3, from cysteine to phenylalanine inclusive. Only the CDR3 DNA stays, 51 bases, in frame from base 1. At the junction V is shortened by 4 bases and J by 3 bases; bases outside the gene matches: 11. The immunoSEQ Assay, a bias-controlled multiplex PCR, was used to amplify TCRbeta CDR3 regions from genomic DNA. For the original study's pipeline: Within the assay, amplification of reference gene primers was used to estimate how many nucleated cells each sample contained. To quantify the absolute abundance of each unique TCRbeta CDR3 rearrangement, sequence reads were collapsed and filtered. For each sample, productive Simpson clonality was calculated as the square root of Simpson's diversity index over productive rearrangements. TCRdb holds this immuneACCESS table with in-frame rearrangements only. Some clones are missing; in checked studies, unresolved V genes explain under half, and the rest has no known cause. D and trimming come from the DNA, and the V and J calls and clone size come from that table. The sample contains about 340,000 clones, approximately 90% of them found a single time. In total, the top ten clones hold 3% to 4% of the sample.

Here the chain combines TRBV3-1 (or the pseudogene TRBV3-2) and TRBJ2-1, with 8 junctional bases fitting TRBD1. What was sequenced was peripheral blood. This clonotype was sampled from a woman between 18 and 29 years old who had recovered from COVID-19. The bases read TGTGCCAGCAGCCGGGCCGCCAGGACAGGGCTCTACAATGAGCAGTTCTTC. Its coded protein is CASSRAARTGLYNEQFF.